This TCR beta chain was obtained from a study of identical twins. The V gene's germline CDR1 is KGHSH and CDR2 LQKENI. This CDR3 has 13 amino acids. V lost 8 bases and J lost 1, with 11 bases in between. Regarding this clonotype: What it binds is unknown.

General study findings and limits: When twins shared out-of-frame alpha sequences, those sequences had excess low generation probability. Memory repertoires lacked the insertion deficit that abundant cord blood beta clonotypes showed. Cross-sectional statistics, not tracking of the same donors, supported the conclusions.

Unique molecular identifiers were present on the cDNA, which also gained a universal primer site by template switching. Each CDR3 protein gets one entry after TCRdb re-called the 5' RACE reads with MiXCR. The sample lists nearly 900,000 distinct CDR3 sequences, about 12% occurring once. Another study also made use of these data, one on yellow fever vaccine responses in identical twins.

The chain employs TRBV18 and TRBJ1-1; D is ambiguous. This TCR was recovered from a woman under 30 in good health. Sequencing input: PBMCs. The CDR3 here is CASAMAENTEAFF. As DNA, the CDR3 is TGTGCCAGCGCAATGGCAGAGAACACTGAAGCTTTCTTT.